A single T cell receptor (beta chain) is shown here with its context. Its cognate antigen is unknown. The data stem from a study of cytomegalovirus exposure and HLA in healthy donors. Points from the study as a whole: Follow-up analysis found HLA locus-dependent TCR association rates, highest for DRB1 and lowest for HLA-C.

Primers included in the PCR were 60 Vbeta and 13 Jbeta primers. The table came from immunoSEQ multiplex PCR; TCRdb's copy has only in-frame clones and leaves some out. The data hold around 100,000 clones, with roughly 68% observed a single time. The sequenced sample consisted of PBMCs. This sequence was found in a man aged 25-40 years in good health and CMV-seropositive.

CDR3 nucleotide sequence: TGCGCCAGCAGTGAGATCGGGGACAGCTACGAGCAGTACTTC. It is translated as CASSEIGDSYEQYF. This chain joins TRBV10-1 and TRBJ2-7; 7 bases fit TRBD1. Germline values: CDR1 WNHNN, CDR2 SYGVQD (reference sequence). V shed 2 bases and J 3 bases; nucleotides not matched to a gene: 4. CDR3 length: 14 amino acids.